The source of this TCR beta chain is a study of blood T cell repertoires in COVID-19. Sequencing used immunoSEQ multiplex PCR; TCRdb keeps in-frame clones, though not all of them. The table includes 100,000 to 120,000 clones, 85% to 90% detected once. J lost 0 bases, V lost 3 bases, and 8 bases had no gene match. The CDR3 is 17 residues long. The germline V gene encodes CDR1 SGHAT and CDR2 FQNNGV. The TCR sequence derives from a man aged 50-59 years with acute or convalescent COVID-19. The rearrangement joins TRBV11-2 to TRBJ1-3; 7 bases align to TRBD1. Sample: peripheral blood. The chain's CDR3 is CASSFPRGQRSGNTIYF. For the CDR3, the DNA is TGTGCCAGCAGCTTCCCCCGGGGACAGCGCTCTGGAAACACCATATATTTT.